A single sample is the source of the 23 T cell receptor beta chains below, sequenced in a study of blood T cell repertoires in COVID-19. Using immunoSEQ multiplex PCR, the repertoire was profiled, and TCRdb retains in-frame clones only, with some absent. Of about 330,000 clones listed, around 87% are singletons. The specimen was PBMCs or T cells enriched from blood (not recorded which). The receptors come from a woman aged 30 to 39 who had recovered from COVID-19.

The J gene is TRBJ2-2, the V gene TRBV7-8, with D possibly TRBD1 on 5 matching bases. This CDR3 is built from 16 residues. The germline CDR1 and CDR2 sequences are SGHVS and FQNEAQ. The V end was cut by 7 bases, the J end by 4 bases, with 19 bases between. CDR3 sequence reads: CASINVMGRLTGELFF. In nucleotides, the CDR3 is TGTGCCAGCATCAACGTTATGGGGCGGCTCACCGGGGAGCTGTTTTTT.

This chain connects TRBV9 to TRBJ2-1, with TRBD1 identical over 7 bases. CDR3 length equals 12 residues. Germline CDR1 and CDR2: SGDLS and YYNGEE. V lost 6 bases and J lost 9; bases outside the gene matches: 6. In DNA, the CDR3 is TGTGCCAGCACCCGGGACAGTAGTGAGCAGTTCTTC. Translated: CASTRDSSEQFF.

Concerning this clone itself: A much larger clone differs from this one at a single base, so this may be a read error. The chain employs TRBV9 and TRBJ1-1, with D perhaps matching TRBD1 (5 bases). Germline V gene sequence: CDR1 SGDLS, CDR2 YYNGEE. The CDR3 loop spans 13 amino acids. Deletions cut 1 base from V and 1 base from J, with 5 bases between. In DNA, the CDR3 is TGTGCCAGCAGCGTACAGGGGAACACTGAAGCTTTCTTT. This codes for CASSVQGNTEAFF.

V gene TRBV3-1 (or the pseudogene TRBV3-2) combines with J gene TRBJ1-1; D not certain. The CDR3 covers 12 residues. With 7 bases removed from V and 4 bases from J, the gap between germline ends came to 10 bases. Per germline, CDR1 LGHDT and CDR2 YNNKEL (reference sequence). The CDR3 sequence: CASTRGSTEAFF. CDR3 in DNA: TGTGCCAGCACCCGAGGGAGCACTGAAGCTTTCTTT.

J is TRBJ2-7 and V is TRBV5-6; D is unresolved. CDR1 is SGHDT, CDR2 YYEEEE, per germline. V was pared by 6 bases and J by 0 bases, with 7 bases between. There are 12 residues in the CDR3. The CDR3: CASNGDSYEQYF. CDR3 nucleotide sequence: TGTGCCAGCAACGGAGACTCCTACGAGCAGTACTTC.

The CDR3 protein is CASTGSSYNEQFF. As DNA, the CDR3 is TGTGCCAGCACGGGGAGCTCCTACAATGAGCAGTTCTTC. J is TRBJ2-1 and V is TRBV25-1, with D perhaps TRBD2 (5 bases). Germline V gene lookup returns CDR1 MGHDK and CDR2 SYGVNS. Trimming cost V 7 bases and J 0 bases, with 7 bases left between them. The CDR3 totals 13 residues. Filled out from reference TRBV25-1 and TRBJ2-1, the complete variable domain reads EADIYQTPRYLVIGTGKKITLECSQTMGHDKMYWYQQDPGMELHLIHYSYGVNSTEKGDLSSESTVSRIRTEHFPLTLESARPSHTSQYLCASTGSSYNEQFFGPGTRLTVL.

This clone was counted once. The rearrangement joins TRBV10-2 to TRBJ2-7; D gene unclear. V was trimmed by 8 bases and J by 3 bases, leaving 8 bases between them. This CDR3 has 11 residues. Germline V lookup: CDR1 WSHSY, CDR2 SAAADI. The DNA for the CDR3 is TGCGCCAGCGGGCAGATCTACGAGCAGTACTTC. This sequence encodes CASGQIYEQYF.

This chain uses TRBV14 with TRBJ1-6; D is unresolved. The germline gives CDR1 SGHDN, CDR2 FVKESK. V was cut by 4 bases and J by 7 bases, with 14 bases left in between. There are 15 residues in the CDR3. Written as DNA, the CDR3 is TGTGCCAGCAGCCCCCTGAGGCCGGGGAATTCACCCCTCCACTTT. It specifies CASSPLRPGNSPLHF.

V usage is TRBV15 and J usage is TRBJ1-3; 8 bases agree with TRBD1. From germline, CDR1 is LNHNV and CDR2 YYDKDF (reference sequence). V lost 5 bases and J lost 6; bases outside the gene matches: 12. This CDR3 region has 16 residues. CDR3 protein: CATSPGVEDRANTIYF. The CDR3 DNA follows: TGTGCCACCAGCCCAGGGGTGGAGGACAGGGCAAACACCATATATTTT.

The rearrangement uses TRBV5-6 and TRBJ2-1; TRBD1 might be the D (7 bases). CDR1 and CDR2 from the germline V gene are SGHDT and YYEEEE. Trimming left V 5 bases short and J 6 bases short, with 15 bases between. This CDR3 region has 14 residues. The CDR3 is CASRSAGTVNEQFF. For the CDR3, the DNA is TGTGCCAGCAGGTCGGCGGGGACAGTCAATGAGCAGTTCTTC.

This chain uses TRBV5-4 with TRBJ2-1; 8 nucleotides match TRBD1. CDR1 SGHNT and CDR2 YYREEE come from the germline V gene (reference sequence). The CDR3 runs 15 residues. Germline trimming cut 0 bases from V and 4 bases from J; bases unmatched to any gene: 3. The CDR3 region is CASSLGTGGYNEQFF. CDR3 coding DNA: TGTGCCAGCAGCTTGGGAACAGGGGGGTACAATGAGCAGTTCTTC.

J is TRBJ2-2 and V is TRBV6-4; D possibly corresponds to TRBD1 (6 bases). CDR1 is MRHNA and CDR2 is SNTAGT in the germline V gene. The CDR3 length is 15 residues. V lost 6 bases, J lost 3 bases, and 14 bases lay in between. CDR3 in amino acids: CASSTTGLDTGELFF. CDR3 nucleotides: TGTGCCAGCAGCACCACAGGGTTGGACACCGGGGAGCTGTTTTTT.

The V call is TRBV28, the J call TRBJ2-7; tentative D call: TRBD1 (6 bases). Deletions cut 8 bases from V and 2 bases from J, with 19 bases between. The CDR3 has 15 amino acids. Germline-derived CDR1 and CDR2 are MDHEN and SYDVKM. The CDR3 here is CASALGGTHAYEQYF. In nucleotides, the CDR3 is TGTGCCAGCGCCCTCGGTGGGACACACGCCTACGAGCAGTACTTC.

The V and J genes are TRBV5-4 and TRBJ1-2; 10 bases align to TRBD1. This CDR3 has 13 amino acids. CDR1 and CDR2 from the germline V gene are SGHNT and YYREEE (reference sequence). The ends lost 5 bases at V and 6 bases at J; junction bases unmatched: 4. In DNA form, the CDR3 reads TGTGCCAGCAGTGCCGGGACAGGGGATGGCTACACCTTC. It is translated as CASSAGTGDGYTF.

The chain uses TRBV15 and TRBJ2-2; TRBD1 matches 9 bases. The CDR3 covers 16 residues. CDR1 LNHNV and CDR2 YYDKDF come from the germline V gene (reference sequence). V lost 2 bases and J lost 1; bases outside the gene matches: 2. In DNA form, the CDR3 reads TGTGCCACCAGCAGAACGGGACAGGGGAACACCGGGGAGCTGTTTTTT. Amino acid sequence: CATSRTGQGNTGELFF.

The chain is built from TRBV5-6 and TRBJ1-1; tentative D call: TRBD1 (5 bases). V lost 3 bases and J lost 3, with 18 bases in between. The CDR3 is made up of 16 amino acids. Per germline, CDR1 SGHDT and CDR2 YYEEEE. The CDR3 spells CASSSYRFGSDTEAFF. The CDR3, as DNA: TGTGCCAGCAGCTCTTACAGGTTTGGGTCGGACACTGAAGCTTTCTTT.

V is TRBV6-2 or TRBV6-3 and J is TRBJ1-5, with D possibly matching TRBD1 (6 bases). Trimming cost V 4 bases and J 3 bases, with 10 bases left between them. The CDR3 sequence is 14 residues long. Germline CDR1 and CDR2: MNHEY and SVGEGT. CDR3: CASSSRDNNQPQHF. CDR3 DNA: TGTGCCAGCAGTTCTCGGGACAACAATCAGCCCCAGCATTTT.

V gene TRBV28 combines with J gene TRBJ1-2, with D tentatively TRBD1 (6 bases). The CDR3 contains 13 residues. Per the germline V gene, CDR1 is MDHEN and CDR2 is SYDVKM. The germline V and J ends were trimmed by 5 bases and 4 bases, with 11 bases remaining between them. This chain's CDR3 is CASSTTGLYGYTF. CDR3 DNA sequence: TGTGCCAGCAGTACAACAGGGCTCTATGGCTACACCTTC.

V and J are TRBV12-3 or TRBV12-4 and TRBJ1-2, with a weak D call TRBD1 (6 bases). The V and J ends lost 3 bases and 8 bases respectively, with 13 bases between them. The CDR3 covers 13 residues. The CDR3 DNA follows: TGTGCCAGCAGTTTTGGGGGCCCTGGGGGCTACACCTTC. Amino acids: CASSFGGPGGYTF.

This clone appeared a single time. The J gene is TRBJ1-6, the V gene TRBV19, with a weak D call TRBD1 (6 bases). Germline CDR1 is LNHDA and CDR2 is SQIVND (reference sequence). The CDR3 sequence is 14 residues long. Trimming left V 8 bases short and J 1 base short, with 9 bases between. The CDR3 DNA reads as TGTGCCAGTGCAGGGGAATCCTATAATTCACCCCTCCACTTT. Protein: CASAGESYNSPLHF.

V is TRBV6-5 and J is TRBJ2-7; no clear D. Germline V gene lookup returns CDR1 MNHEY and CDR2 SVGAGI. V lost 0 bases to trimming and J lost 1 base, with 7 bases between them. The CDR3 totals 14 residues. In DNA form, the CDR3 reads TGTGCCAGCAGTTACTCCCCCGGGTCCTACGAGCAGTACTTC. Translation: CASSYSPGSYEQYF.

The sample holds one count of this clone. The chain links TRBV6-5 to TRBJ1-2; D unresolved. This CDR3 has 16 residues. V shed 2 bases and J shed 4 bases, with 17 bases lying between them. Germline values: CDR1 MNHEY, CDR2 SVGAGI. CDR3: CASSYNGGPVSYGYTF. CDR3 sequence (DNA): TGTGCCAGCAGTTACAATGGAGGGCCAGTTTCCTATGGCTACACCTTC.

The chain recombines TRBV7-8 with TRBJ2-7; 8 bases fit TRBD1. With V trimmed by 7 bases and J by 2 bases, 4 bases remained unmatched. In germline, CDR1 is SGHVS, CDR2 FQNEAQ. CDR3 length: 13 residues. The CDR3, as DNA: TGTGCCAGCAACACAGGGGGAGCCTACGAGCAGTACTTC. Translating it yields CASNTGGAYEQYF.